Each of the 25 T cell receptor beta chains below was sequenced from the same sample in a study of blood T cells in healthy people across ages. Together with a sample-barcoded 5' primer, a J-beta primer mix was included in a second PCR lasting roughly 7 to 11 cycles. TCRdb re-derived calls from the 5' RACE reads in MiXCR, one entry per CDR3 protein. This table has 1.5 million to 2 million distinct CDR3 sequences, approximately 28% appearing once. The sequenced sample consisted of blood. These receptors originate from a woman aged 25 to 39 in good health.

At least ten counts were recorded for this clonotype. The gene calls are TRBV5-1 and TRBJ2-1; weak D call: TRBD2 (6 bases). Trimming shortened V by 0 bases and J by 10 bases, and 8 bases separated the two germline ends. CDR3 size: 12 residues. Germline values: CDR1 SGHRS, CDR2 YFSETQ. The CDR3 bases are TGCGCCAGCAGCTTGGACGCGGGAGAGCAGTTCTTC. Its protein product is CASSLDAGEQFF.

The chain uses TRBV29-1 and TRBJ2-5; no clear D gene. The J call may not be correct, given that the DNA end is closer to TRBJ2-7. CDR1 and CDR2 from the germline V gene are SQVTM and ANQGSEA. The CDR3 contains 13 residues. This chain's CDR3 is CSVGTVLLYEQYF. The CDR3 DNA reads TGCAGCGTGGGCACAGTTCTGCTCTACGAGCAGTACTTC.

The CDR3 DNA follows: TGTGCCATCAGTGATGGGACGAGCGGGAGGAGCTACGAGCAGTACTTC. Its translation is CAISDGTSGRSYEQYF. This sequence joins TRBV10-3 and TRBJ2-5, with 9 bases that match TRBD2. The J call may not be correct, given that the DNA end is closer to TRBJ2-7. Germline V lookup: CDR1 ENHRY, CDR2 SYGVKD. This CDR3 is built from 16 residues.

This chain links TRBV12-3 or TRBV12-4 with TRBJ2-3; weak D call: TRBD2 (5 bases). The ends were cut back, 6 bases at V and 0 bases at J, with 13 bases in the middle. The CDR3 loop spans 15 amino acids. CDR3 coding DNA: TGTGCCAGCAGGCCTAGGACTTCTAGCACAGATACGCAGTATTTT. Its translation is CASRPRTSSTDTQYF.

This sequence joins TRBV6-6 and TRBJ1-1, with unresolved D. The CDR3 loop spans 13 amino acids. Germline V gene data show CDR1 as MNHNY and CDR2 as SVGAGI (reference sequence). Deletions cut 7 bases from V and 9 bases from J, with 18 bases between. The CDR3 DNA reads TGTGCCAGCACCCCACCCGGCAGCCCGAAAGCTTTCTTT. Its protein is CASTPPGSPKAFF.

The chain couples TRBV5-5 to TRBJ1-5; the match to TRBD1 covers 10 bases. V lost 2 bases to trimming and J lost 5 bases; unmatched junction nucleotides: 7. CDR1 is SGHKS and CDR2 is YYEKEE in the germline V gene (reference sequence). This CDR3 is 16 amino acids long. The CDR3 protein is CASSLHGQGVYQPQHF. Here the CDR3 DNA reads TGTGCCAGCAGCTTACACGGACAGGGGGTTTATCAGCCCCAGCATTTT.

The chain recombines TRBV7-9 with TRBJ2-5; D might be TRBD2 (6 bases). The CDR3 loop spans 15 amino acids. Germline lookup yields CDR1 SEHNR and CDR2 FQNEAQ (reference sequence). With 5 bases removed from V and 7 bases from J, the gap between germline ends came to 20 bases. The CDR3 region has the DNA TGTGCCAGCAGCGTATCCGGGAGCCCCGGAGGGACCCAGTACTTC. Its protein product is CASSVSGSPGGTQYF. The complete variable domain, with remaining parts taken from reference TRBV7-9 and TRBJ2-5, reads DTGVSQNPRHKITKRGQNVTFRCDPISEHNRLYWYRQTLGQGPEFLTYFQNEAQLEKSRLLSDRFSAERPKGSFSTLEIQRTEQGDSAMYLCASSVSGSPGGTQYFGPGTRLLVL.

A word on this clonotype: One junction end does not reproduce the germline sequence, and a read error may be involved. The CDR3 region has the DNA TGCGCCAGCAGCCAAGGGCGGGAGAGCTCCTACAAGCAGTACTTC. Translated: CASSQGRESSYKQYF. The chain recombines TRBV4-3 with TRBJ2-7, with 7 bases identical to TRBD2. Germline-derived CDR1 and CDR2 are LGHNA and YSLEER. CDR3 length: 15 amino acids.

This clonotype was seen many times. This chain joins TRBV12-3 or TRBV12-4 and TRBJ1-2; possible D gene TRBD1, 6 bases. This CDR3 comprises 12 residues. Trimming cost V 5 bases and J 8 bases, with 12 bases left between them. In nucleotides, the CDR3 is TGTGCCAGCAGTGTACAGGGTTTCGGCTACACCTTC. It codes for CASSVQGFGYTF.

The chain joins TRBV5-1 to TRBJ1-2; TRBD1 matches 8 bases. The CDR3 length is 15 residues. CDR1 is SGHRS and CDR2 is YFSETQ in the germline V gene. V trimming: 5 bases; J trimming: 8 bases; junction bases outside the gene matches: 14. The CDR3 protein is CASSPGQDISAGYTF. The CDR3 coding sequence is TGCGCCAGCAGTCCGGGACAGGACATCTCGGCCGGCTACACCTTC.

The chain has TRBV29-1 and TRBJ1-2; D is possibly TRBD1 (5 bases). Trimming shortened V by 5 bases and J by 2 bases, and 12 bases separated the two germline ends. The germline V gene encodes CDR1 SQVTM and CDR2 ANQGSEA. This CDR3 has 13 amino acids. CDR3 loop: CSVPPGGNYGYTF. DNA of the CDR3: TGCAGCGTTCCCCCGGGGGGAAACTATGGCTACACCTTC.

This clonotype was counted only a few times. The rearrangement links TRBV28 to TRBJ2-3, with D possibly matching TRBD2 (5 bases). The V gene lost 4 bases and the J gene lost 4 bases, with 15 bases spanning the gap. In germline, CDR1 is MDHEN, CDR2 SYDVKM. The CDR3 sequence is 15 residues long. This CDR3 is CASSSAAGGSDTQYF. CDR3 nucleotides: TGTGCCAGCAGTTCGGCGGCGGGCGGCTCAGATACGCAGTATTTT.

V and J are TRBV20-1 and TRBJ2-7, with 9 bases identical to TRBD2. J lost 5 bases, V lost 3 bases, and 8 bases had no gene match. CDR1 and CDR2 from the germline V gene are DFQATT and SNEGSKA (reference sequence). The CDR3 extends over 14 amino acids. The CDR3 spells CSARDPRGRDEQYF. CDR3 sequence (DNA): TGCAGTGCTAGGGATCCTCGCGGGAGGGACGAGCAGTACTTC.

The chain uses TRBV20-1 and TRBJ2-3; 9 nucleotides line up with TRBD1. In germline, CDR1 is DFQATT, CDR2 SNEGSKA (reference sequence). The CDR3 runs to 12 residues. The CDR3 region is CGGTGSTDTQYF. The CDR3 region has the DNA TGCGGGGGGACAGGGAGCACAGATACGCAGTATTTT.

Note on this clonotype: The junction departs from the called germline gene at one end, perhaps through a read error. The rearrangement joins TRBV10-3 to TRBJ2-5; 9 bases line up with TRBD2. The CDR3 length is 13 residues. CDR1 and CDR2 (germline): ENHRY, SYGVKD. This CDR3 is CTISEISGSEQYF. In nucleotides, the CDR3 is TGTACCATCAGTGAGATTAGCGGGAGTGAGCAGTACTTC.

With regard to this clonotype: At one end the junction does not follow the germline gene, possibly because of a read error. The chain links TRBV4-1 to TRBJ2-3; 7 nucleotides align to TRBD2. The CDR3 loop spans 12 amino acids. The germline gives CDR1 MGHRA, CDR2 YSYEKL. The CDR3: CASSQLGAGLDF. As DNA, the CDR3 is TGCGCCAGCAGCCAACTGGGAGCGGGGCTCGATTTT.

The chain couples TRBV5-1 to TRBJ1-2; TRBD1 is a possible D gene (5 bases). The germline V gene has CDR1 SGHRS and CDR2 YFSETQ. The CDR3 extends over 11 amino acids. Trimming took 3 bases from V and 10 from J, leaving 10 bases between them. Here the CDR3 reads CASSSQDDYTF. CDR3 nucleotide sequence: TGCGCCAGCAGCTCACAGGACGACTACACCTTC.

The chain recombines TRBV29-1 with TRBJ2-3, with 11 bases aligning to TRBD2. The CDR3 consists of 13 residues. Germline V gives CDR1 SQVTM, CDR2 ANQGSEA. Trimming removed 7 bases from V and 5 bases from J; junction bases left unmatched: 5. The CDR3 region is CSAASGGIDTQYF. The CDR3 bases are TGCAGCGCTGCTAGCGGGGGGATAGATACGCAGTATTTT.

As concerns this clonotype: At one end the junction does not follow the germline gene, possibly because of a read error. The V and J genes are TRBV6-6 and TRBJ2-7, with D perhaps matching TRBD1 (6 bases). CDR3 length: 14 amino acids. The germline gives CDR1 MNHNY, CDR2 SVGAGI (reference sequence). The CDR3 nucleotides are TGTGCCGGCAGTTACGGACAGTTCCCCTACGAGCAGTACTTC. Its translation is CAGSYGQFPYEQYF.

Points on this clonotype: Since a much larger clone is just one base distant, this may be a read error. This rearrangement joins TRBV3-1 to TRBJ2-7, with D possibly being TRBD2 (7 bases). Germline lookup yields CDR1 LGHDT and CDR2 YNNKEL (reference sequence). This CDR3 comprises 13 residues. The CDR3 sequence: CAGSQGGAREQYF. For the CDR3, the DNA is TGTGCCGGCAGCCAAGGGGGGGCGAGAGAGCAGTACTTC.

This chain joins TRBV6-1 and TRBJ2-1; tentative D call: TRBD1 (6 bases). Germline V gene sequence: CDR1 MNHNS, CDR2 SASEGT. The CDR3 loop spans 15 amino acids. V shed 4 bases and J shed 4 bases, with 14 bases lying between them. The CDR3 loop reads CASSAGRGGYNEQFF. CDR3 DNA sequence: TGTGCCAGCAGTGCGGGCAGGGGTGGGTACAATGAGCAGTTCTTC.

This clonotype came up a few times. The gene calls are TRBV10-3 and TRBJ1-2; TRBD1 might be the D (5 bases). Per the germline V gene, CDR1 is ENHRY and CDR2 is SYGVKD. V was clipped by 4 bases and J by 0 bases, with 12 bases between them. The length of the CDR3 is 15 residues. The CDR3 protein is CAISGGAVANYGYTF. As DNA, the CDR3 is TGTGCCATCAGTGGAGGGGCCGTAGCTAACTATGGCTACACCTTC.

In its sample, this clonotype was seen a few times. The V call is TRBV6-1, the J call TRBJ2-7; 8 nucleotides line up with TRBD2. The CDR3 totals 14 residues. Per germline, CDR1 MNHNS and CDR2 SASEGT. Germline trimming cut 7 bases from V and 2 bases from J; bases unmatched to any gene: 7. The CDR3 bases are TGTGCCAGCAATACGGGGGGGCGTCCCTACGAGCAGTACTTC. This sequence encodes CASNTGGRPYEQYF.

This clonotype was observed a single time. This chain links TRBV5-1 with TRBJ2-4, with D maybe TRBD1 (6 bases). Between the trimmed V and J ends, which lost 0 bases and 13 bases, there was a span of 20 bases. Germline loops: CDR1 SGHRS, CDR2 YFSETQ. The CDR3 sequence is 15 residues long. CDR3 nucleotide sequence: TGCGCCAGCAGCTTGGTAGGGGGTGTCCAGGATGAGCAGTACTTC. Its translation is CASSLVGGVQDEQYF. Full variable domain (outside the CDR3, taken from reference TRBV5-1 and TRBJ2-4): KAGVTQTPRYLIKTRGQQVTLSCSPISGHRSVSWYQQTPGQGLQFLFEYFSETQRNKGNFPGRFSGRQFSNSRSEMNVSTLELGDSALYLCASSLVGGVQDEQYFGAGTRLSVL.

The chain employs TRBV14 and TRBJ2-3, with no clear D. The germline V gene has CDR1 SGHDN and CDR2 FVKESK. The germline V and J ends were trimmed by 3 bases and 4 bases, with 5 bases remaining between them. This CDR3 contains 12 residues. The CDR3 bases are TGTGCCAGCAGCCACAGCCCAGATACGCAGTATTTT. It codes for CASSHSPDTQYF.